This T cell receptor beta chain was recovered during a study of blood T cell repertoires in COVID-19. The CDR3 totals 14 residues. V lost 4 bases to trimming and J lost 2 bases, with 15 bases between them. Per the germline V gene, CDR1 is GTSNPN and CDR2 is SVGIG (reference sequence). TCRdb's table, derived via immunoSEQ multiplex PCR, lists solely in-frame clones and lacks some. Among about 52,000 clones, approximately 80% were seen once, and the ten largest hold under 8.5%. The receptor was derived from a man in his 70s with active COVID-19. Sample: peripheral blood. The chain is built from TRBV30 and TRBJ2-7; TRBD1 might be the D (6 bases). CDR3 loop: CAWTRTATPYEQYF. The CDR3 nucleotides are TGTGCCTGGACTCGGACAGCCACCCCCTACGAGCAGTACTTC. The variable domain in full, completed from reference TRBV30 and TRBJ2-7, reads SQTIHQWPATLVQPVGSPLSLECTVEGTSNPNLYWYRQAAGRGLQLLFYSVGIGQISSEVPQNLSASRPQDRQFILSSKKLLLSDSGFYLCAWTRTATPYEQYFGPGTRLTVT.